These 9 T cell receptor beta chains share one sample of origin, sequenced in a study of response to subunit inactivated influenza vaccine. TCRdb used MiXCR to reprocess the RT-PCR reads, holding one entry per CDR3 protein. The table has around 710,000 distinct CDR3 sequences, about 15% seen once. The sample consisted of PBMCs from blood, taken 14 to 15 days before vaccination. All receptors derive from a man aged 45-60 years who received an inactivated influenza vaccine.

V is TRBV6-5 and J is TRBJ1-2; D gene uncertain. V was clipped by 0 bases and J by 4 bases, with 12 bases between them. The CDR3 is 15 amino acids. Germline-derived CDR1 and CDR2 are MNHEY and SVGAGI. DNA for the CDR3: TGTGCCAGCAGTTACTCGATTACCGGAACCTATGGCTACACCTTC. It specifies CASSYSITGTYGYTF.

Only a few counts were recorded for this clonotype. The chain is built from TRBV20-1 and TRBJ2-1; 7 bases match TRBD1. Per the germline V gene, CDR1 is DFQATT and CDR2 is SNEGSKA (reference sequence). The CDR3 consists of 16 residues. The ends lost 1 base at V and 0 bases at J; junction bases unmatched: 6. The CDR3 is CSARVAGGSSYNEQFF. The CDR3 bases are TGCAGTGCTAGAGTGGCAGGGGGTAGCTCCTACAATGAGCAGTTCTTC.

Note on this clonotype: The junction does not match germline at one end; this may be a read error. The DNA for the CDR3 is TGCTGTGCTGATGACCTAGCGGGAGAAGGCACAGATACGCAGTATTTT. This gives the protein CCADDLAGEGTDTQYF. V and J are TRBV20-1 and TRBJ2-3; 10 nucleotides agree with TRBD2. The CDR3 sequence is 16 residues long. Looked up from germline, CDR1 is DFQATT and CDR2 is SNEGSKA (reference sequence).

This clonotype was observed at least ten times. V is TRBV5-1 and J is TRBJ2-2; D possibly corresponds to TRBD2 (6 bases). V was pared by 4 bases and J by 5 bases, with 15 bases between. Germline V gene lookup returns CDR1 SGHRS and CDR2 YFSETQ. The length of the CDR3 is 15 residues. CDR3 protein: CASSLRDSSTGELFF. As DNA, the CDR3 is TGCGCCAGCAGCCTCCGGGACTCGTCAACCGGGGAGCTGTTTTTT.

This clonotype has just a few counts. This rearrangement joins TRBV20-1 to TRBJ2-7; D is possibly TRBD2 (7 bases). CDR1 is DFQATT, CDR2 SNEGSKA, per germline (reference sequence). V lost 0 bases to trimming and J lost 6 bases, with 15 bases between them. The CDR3 is 14 residues long. CDR3 in DNA: TGCAGTGCTAGAGATGAAGTGGGGGGGCTCGAGCAGTACTTC. Its translation: CSARDEVGGLEQYF.

V gene TRBV20-1 combines with J gene TRBJ2-5; no reliable D call. The CDR3 has 14 residues. Germline assignment: CDR1 DFQATT and CDR2 SNEGSKA (reference sequence). V gave up 6 bases and J gave up 2 bases, with 16 bases separating them. CDR3 nucleotides: TGCAGTGCCAACCCCCAAGAGCGACAAGAGACCCAGTACTTC. Protein: CSANPQERQETQYF.

The chain has TRBV7-2 and TRBJ2-2; the D is unclear. Germline V gene lookup returns CDR1 SGHTA and CDR2 FQGNSA. The CDR3 has 11 residues. Deletions cut 6 bases from V and 8 bases from J, with 7 bases between. The CDR3 here is CASRIGGELFF. CDR3 nucleotide sequence: TGTGCCAGCAGGATAGGTGGGGAGCTGTTTTTT.

This clonotype has more than one count but fewer than ten. The CDR3 sequence: CASSPSGGLSAQFF. CDR3 nucleotides: TGTGCCAGCTCACCTAGCGGGGGGCTTTCTGCGCAGTTCTTC. V usage is TRBV18 and J usage is TRBJ2-1, with TRBD2 matching over 10 bases. This CDR3 contains 14 residues. Germline V lookup: CDR1 KGHSH, CDR2 LQKENI. V gave up 3 bases and J gave up 12 bases; unmatched junction bases: 8.

DNA of the CDR3: TGCGCCAGCAGCTCCCGGGGACAGGGGGCTTTGGACGAGCAGTACTTC. As protein: CASSSRGQGALDEQYF. This chain links TRBV5-1 with TRBJ2-7, with TRBD1 matching over 12 bases. The CDR3 covers 16 residues. The germline CDR1 and CDR2 sequences are SGHRS and YFSETQ. V dropped 3 bases and J dropped 5; count of bases not matched to a gene: 9. Together with reference TRBV5-1 and TRBJ2-7, the CDR3 gives the full variable domain: KAGVTQTPRYLIKTRGQQVTLSCSPISGHRSVSWYQQTPGQGLQFLFEYFSETQRNKGNFPGRFSGRQFSNSRSEMNVSTLELGDSALYLCASSSRGQGALDEQYFGPGTRLTVT.